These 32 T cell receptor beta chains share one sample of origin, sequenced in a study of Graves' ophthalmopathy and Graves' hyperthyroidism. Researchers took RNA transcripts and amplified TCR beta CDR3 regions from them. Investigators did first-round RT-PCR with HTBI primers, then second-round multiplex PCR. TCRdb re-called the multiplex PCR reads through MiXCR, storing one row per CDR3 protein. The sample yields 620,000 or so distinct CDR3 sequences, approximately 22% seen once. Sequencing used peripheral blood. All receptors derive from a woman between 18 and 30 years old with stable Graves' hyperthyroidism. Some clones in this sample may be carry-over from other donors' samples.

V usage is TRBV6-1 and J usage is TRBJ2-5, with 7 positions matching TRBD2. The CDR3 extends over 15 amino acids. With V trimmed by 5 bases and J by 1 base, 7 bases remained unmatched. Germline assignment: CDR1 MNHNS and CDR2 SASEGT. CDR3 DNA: TGTGCCAGCAGTCGGGGGGTTCGCGGCCAAGAGACCCAGTACTTC. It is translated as CASSRGVRGQETQYF.

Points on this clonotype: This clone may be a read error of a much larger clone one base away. CDR3 residues: CASSYTGVQPQHF. The CDR3 region has the DNA TGTGCCAGCAGTTACACGGGGGTACAGCCCCAGCATTTT. The rearrangement links TRBV6-2 or TRBV6-3 to TRBJ1-5; the D gene is possibly TRBD1 (5 bases). The CDR3 sequence is 13 residues long. Germline V gene data show CDR1 as MNHEY and CDR2 as SVGEGT. Trimming took 2 bases from V and 7 from J, leaving 9 bases between them.

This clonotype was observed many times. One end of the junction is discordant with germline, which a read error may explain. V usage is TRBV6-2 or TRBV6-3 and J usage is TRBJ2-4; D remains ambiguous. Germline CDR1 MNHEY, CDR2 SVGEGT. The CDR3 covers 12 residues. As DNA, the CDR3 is TGTGCCAGCAGTCCGGCAGAAGGCATTAAGTACTTC. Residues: CASSPAEGIKYF.

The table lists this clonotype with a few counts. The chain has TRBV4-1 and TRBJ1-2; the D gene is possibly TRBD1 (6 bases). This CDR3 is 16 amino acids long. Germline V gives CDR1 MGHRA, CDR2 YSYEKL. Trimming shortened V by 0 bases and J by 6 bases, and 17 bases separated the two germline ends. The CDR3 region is CASSQEASTGLNGYTF. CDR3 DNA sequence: TGCGCCAGCAGCCAAGAAGCCTCTACAGGGTTGAATGGCTACACCTTC.

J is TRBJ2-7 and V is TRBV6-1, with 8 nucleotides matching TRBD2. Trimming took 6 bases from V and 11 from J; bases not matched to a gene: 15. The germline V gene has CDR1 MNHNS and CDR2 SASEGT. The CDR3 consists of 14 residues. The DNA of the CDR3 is TGTGCCAGCAGGGTCGGGCTAGCGGGCGGTGCGGAGTACTTC. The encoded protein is CASRVGLAGGAEYF.

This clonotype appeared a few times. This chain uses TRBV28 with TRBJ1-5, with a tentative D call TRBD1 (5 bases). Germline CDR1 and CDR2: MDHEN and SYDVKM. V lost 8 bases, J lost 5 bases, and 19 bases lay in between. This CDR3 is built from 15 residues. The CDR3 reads CASRHGVWGYQPQHF. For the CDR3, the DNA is TGTGCCAGCCGCCACGGCGTGTGGGGCTATCAGCCCCAGCATTTT.

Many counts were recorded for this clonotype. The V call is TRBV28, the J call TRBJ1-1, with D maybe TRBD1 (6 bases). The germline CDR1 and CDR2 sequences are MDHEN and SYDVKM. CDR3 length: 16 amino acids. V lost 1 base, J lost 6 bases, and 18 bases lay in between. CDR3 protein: CASSLSRWGRKAEAFF. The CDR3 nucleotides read TGTGCCAGCAGTTTATCTAGGTGGGGGCGTAAGGCTGAAGCTTTCTTT.

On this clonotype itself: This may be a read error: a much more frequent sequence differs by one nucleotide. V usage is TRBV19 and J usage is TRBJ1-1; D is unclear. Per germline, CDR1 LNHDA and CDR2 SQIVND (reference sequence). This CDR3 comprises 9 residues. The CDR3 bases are TGTGATATAGCAGCAGAAGCTTGCTTT. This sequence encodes CDIAAEACF. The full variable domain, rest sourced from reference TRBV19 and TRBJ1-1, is DGGITQSPKYLFRKEGQNVTLSCEQNLNHDAMYWYRQDPGQGLRLIYYSQIVNDFQKGDIAEGYSVSREKKESFPLTVTSAQKNPTAFYLCDIAAEACFGQGTRLTVV.

This CDR3 is CASSDRIMFDNSPLHF. The CDR3 DNA reads TGTGCCAGCAGCGACAGGATTATGTTCGATAATTCACCCCTCCACTTT. The chain recombines TRBV6-2 or TRBV6-3 with TRBJ1-6; weak D call: TRBD1 (6 bases). This CDR3 comprises 16 residues. Trimming cost V 6 bases and J 5 bases, with 17 bases left between them. Germline assignment: CDR1 MNHEY and CDR2 SVGEGT.

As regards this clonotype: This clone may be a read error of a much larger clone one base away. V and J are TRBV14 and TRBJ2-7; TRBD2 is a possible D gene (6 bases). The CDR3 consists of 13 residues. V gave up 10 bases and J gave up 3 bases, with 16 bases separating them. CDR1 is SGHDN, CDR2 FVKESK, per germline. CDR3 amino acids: CATAQGLHYEQYF. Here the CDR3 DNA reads TGTGCCACCGCGCAGGGACTCCACTACGAGCAGTACTTC.

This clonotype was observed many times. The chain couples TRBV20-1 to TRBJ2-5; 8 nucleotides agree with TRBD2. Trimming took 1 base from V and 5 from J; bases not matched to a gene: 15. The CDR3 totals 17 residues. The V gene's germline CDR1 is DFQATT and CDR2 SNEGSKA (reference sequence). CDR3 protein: CSARVGTSRTRGETQYF. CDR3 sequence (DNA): TGCAGTGCTAGAGTCGGGACTAGTAGAACCAGAGGGGAGACCCAGTACTTC.

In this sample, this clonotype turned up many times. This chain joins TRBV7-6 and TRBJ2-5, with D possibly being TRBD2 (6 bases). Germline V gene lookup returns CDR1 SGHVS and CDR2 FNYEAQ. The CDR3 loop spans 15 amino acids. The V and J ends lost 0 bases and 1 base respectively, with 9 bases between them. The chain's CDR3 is CASSLAFGSQETQYF. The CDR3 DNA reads TGTGCCAGCAGCTTAGCGTTCGGGAGCCAAGAGACCCAGTACTTC.

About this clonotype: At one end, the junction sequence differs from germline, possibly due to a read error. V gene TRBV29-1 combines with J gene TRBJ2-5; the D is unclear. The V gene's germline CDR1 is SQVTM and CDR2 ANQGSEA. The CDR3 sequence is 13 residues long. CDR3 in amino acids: CSVERQNQETQCF. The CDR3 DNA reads TGCAGCGTTGAACGCCAGAACCAAGAGACCCAGTGCTTC.

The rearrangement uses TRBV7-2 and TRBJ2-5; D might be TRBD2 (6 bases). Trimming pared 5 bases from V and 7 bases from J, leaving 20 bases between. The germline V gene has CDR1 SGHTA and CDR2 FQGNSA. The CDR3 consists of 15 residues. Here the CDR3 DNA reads TGTGCCAGCAGCCCGCGGGCGGGGATCGGTACGACCCAGTACTTC. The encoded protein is CASSPRAGIGTTQYF.

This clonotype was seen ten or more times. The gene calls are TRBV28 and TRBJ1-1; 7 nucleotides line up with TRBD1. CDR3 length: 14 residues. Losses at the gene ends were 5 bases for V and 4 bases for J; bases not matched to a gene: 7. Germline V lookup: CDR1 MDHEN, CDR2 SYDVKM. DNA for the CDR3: TGTGCCAGCAGTGATTTACAGGGGACCACTGAAGCTTTCTTT. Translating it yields CASSDLQGTTEAFF.

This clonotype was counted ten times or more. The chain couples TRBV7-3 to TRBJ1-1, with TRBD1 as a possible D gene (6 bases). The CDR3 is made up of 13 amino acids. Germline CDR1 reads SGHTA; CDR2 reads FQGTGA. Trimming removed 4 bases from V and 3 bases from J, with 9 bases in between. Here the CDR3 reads CASSSYRDTEAFF. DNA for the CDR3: TGTGCCAGCAGCTCGTACAGGGACACTGAAGCTTTCTTT.

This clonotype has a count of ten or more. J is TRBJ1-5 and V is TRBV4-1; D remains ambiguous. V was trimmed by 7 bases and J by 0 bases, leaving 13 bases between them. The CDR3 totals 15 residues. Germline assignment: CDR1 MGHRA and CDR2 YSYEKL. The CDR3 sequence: CASIPDPNSNQPQHF. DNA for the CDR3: TGCGCCAGCATCCCCGACCCTAATAGCAATCAGCCCCAGCATTTT.

CDR3 region: CASSRHWQQGYQETQYF. The CDR3 region has the DNA TGTGCCAGCAGTCGACATTGGCAACAAGGGTACCAAGAGACCCAGTACTTC. This rearrangement joins TRBV6-1 to TRBJ2-5; D unclear. Germline CDR1 MNHNS, CDR2 SASEGT. CDR3 length equals 17 residues. Trimming pared 5 bases from V and 0 bases from J, leaving 19 bases between.

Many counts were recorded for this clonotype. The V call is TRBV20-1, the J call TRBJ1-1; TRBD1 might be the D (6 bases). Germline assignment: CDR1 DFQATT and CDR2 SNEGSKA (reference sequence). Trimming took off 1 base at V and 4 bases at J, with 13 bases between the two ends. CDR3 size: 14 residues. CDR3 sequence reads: CSARAGHHGTEAFF. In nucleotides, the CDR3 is TGCAGTGCTAGAGCGGGACACCATGGCACTGAAGCTTTCTTT.

CDR3 sequence (DNA): TGCAGCGTTGAAATGCGGGGGGAGACCCAGTACTTC. The encoded protein is CSVEMRGETQYF. The chain recombines TRBV29-1 with TRBJ2-5; 7 nucleotides agree with TRBD2. Germline V CDR1 and CDR2: SQVTM, ANQGSEA. This CDR3 is 12 amino acids long. The V and J ends lost 2 bases and 5 bases, in that order; junction bases with no gene match: 2.

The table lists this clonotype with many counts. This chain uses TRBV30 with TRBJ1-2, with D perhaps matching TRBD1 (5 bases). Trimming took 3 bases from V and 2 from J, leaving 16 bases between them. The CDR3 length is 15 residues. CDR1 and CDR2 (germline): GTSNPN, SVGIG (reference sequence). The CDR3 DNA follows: TGTGCCTGGAGCACGGGACTTCGACTAAACTATGGCTACACCTTC. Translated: CAWSTGLRLNYGYTF.

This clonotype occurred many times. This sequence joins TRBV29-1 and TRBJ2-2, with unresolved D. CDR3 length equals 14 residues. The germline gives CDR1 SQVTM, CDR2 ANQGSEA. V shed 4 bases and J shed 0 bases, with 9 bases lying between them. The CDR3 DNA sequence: TGCAGCGTTGGGACGGCCGCGAACACCGGGGAGCTGTTTTTT. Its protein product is CSVGTAANTGELFF.

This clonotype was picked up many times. CDR3 DNA: TGTGCCAGGCATCGACAGGGGAGCTCCTACGAGCAGTACTTC. It translates to CARHRQGSSYEQYF. The chain links TRBV27 to TRBJ2-7, with 8 positions matching TRBD1. This CDR3 is 14 amino acids long. Germline CDR1 is MNHEY and CDR2 is SMNVEV (reference sequence). The V gene end was trimmed by 9 bases and the J gene end by 0 bases; junction bases not matched to a gene: 7.

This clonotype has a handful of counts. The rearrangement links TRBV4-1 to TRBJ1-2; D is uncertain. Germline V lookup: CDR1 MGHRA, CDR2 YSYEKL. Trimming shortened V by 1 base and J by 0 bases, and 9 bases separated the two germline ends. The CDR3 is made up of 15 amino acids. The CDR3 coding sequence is TGCGCCAGCAGCCAAGTACCTACAACTAACTATGGCTACACCTTC. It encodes CASSQVPTTNYGYTF.

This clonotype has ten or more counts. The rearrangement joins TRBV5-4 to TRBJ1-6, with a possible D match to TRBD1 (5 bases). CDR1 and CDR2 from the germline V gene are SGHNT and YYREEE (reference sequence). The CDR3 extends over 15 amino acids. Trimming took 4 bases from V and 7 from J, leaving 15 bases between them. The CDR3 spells CASSRTSNGNSPLHF. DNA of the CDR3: TGTGCCAGCAGCCGGACAAGTAATGGGAATTCACCCCTCCACTTT. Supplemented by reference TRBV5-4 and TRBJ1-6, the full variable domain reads ETGVTQSPTHLIKTRGQQVTLRCSSQSGHNTVSWYQQALGQGPQFIFQYYREEENGRGNFPPRFSGLQFPNYSSELNVNALELDDSALYLCASSRTSNGNSPLHFGNGTRLTVT.

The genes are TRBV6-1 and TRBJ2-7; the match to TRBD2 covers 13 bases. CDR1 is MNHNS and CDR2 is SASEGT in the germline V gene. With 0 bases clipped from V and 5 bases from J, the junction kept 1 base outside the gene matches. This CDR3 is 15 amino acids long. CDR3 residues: CASSEAGLAGNEQYF. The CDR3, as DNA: TGTGCCAGCAGTGAAGCGGGACTAGCGGGAAACGAGCAGTACTTC.

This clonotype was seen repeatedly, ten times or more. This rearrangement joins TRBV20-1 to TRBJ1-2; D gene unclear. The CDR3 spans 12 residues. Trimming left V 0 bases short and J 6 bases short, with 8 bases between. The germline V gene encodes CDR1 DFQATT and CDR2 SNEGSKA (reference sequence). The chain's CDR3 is CSARDWPDGYTF. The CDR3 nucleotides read TGCAGTGCTAGAGATTGGCCCGATGGCTACACCTTC.

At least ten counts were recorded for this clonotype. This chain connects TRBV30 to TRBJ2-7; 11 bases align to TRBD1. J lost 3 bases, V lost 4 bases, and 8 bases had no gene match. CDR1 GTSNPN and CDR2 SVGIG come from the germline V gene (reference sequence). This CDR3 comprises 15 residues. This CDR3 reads CAWIAPGQGGYEQYF. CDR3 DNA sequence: TGTGCCTGGATTGCACCGGGACAGGGGGGCTACGAGCAGTACTTC.

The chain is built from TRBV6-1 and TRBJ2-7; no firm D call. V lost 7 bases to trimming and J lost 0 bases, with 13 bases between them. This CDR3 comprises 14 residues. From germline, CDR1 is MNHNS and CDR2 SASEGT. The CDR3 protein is CASTPGRNSYEQYF. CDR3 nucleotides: TGTGCCAGCACCCCCGGGCGGAACTCCTACGAGCAGTACTTC.

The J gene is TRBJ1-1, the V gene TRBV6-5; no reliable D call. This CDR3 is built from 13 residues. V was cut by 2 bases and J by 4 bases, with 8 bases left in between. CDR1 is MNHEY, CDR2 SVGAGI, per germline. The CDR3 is CASSYQDSTEAFF. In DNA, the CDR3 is TGTGCCAGCAGTTACCAAGATAGCACTGAAGCTTTCTTT.

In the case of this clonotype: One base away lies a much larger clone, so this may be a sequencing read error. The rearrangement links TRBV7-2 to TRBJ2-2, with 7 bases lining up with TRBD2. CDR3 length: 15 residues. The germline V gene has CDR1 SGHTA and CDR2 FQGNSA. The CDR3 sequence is CASTSGTTNTGEQFF. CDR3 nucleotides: TGTGCCAGCACCTCCGGGACTACGAACACCGGGGAGCAGTTTTTT.

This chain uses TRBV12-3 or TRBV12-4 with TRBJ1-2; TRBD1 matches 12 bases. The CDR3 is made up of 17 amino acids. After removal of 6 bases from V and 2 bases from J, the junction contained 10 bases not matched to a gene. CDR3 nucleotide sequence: TGTGCCAGCAGCCCCGGGACAGGGGGCCCGATCAACTATGGCTACACCTTC. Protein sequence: CASSPGTGGPINYGYTF.